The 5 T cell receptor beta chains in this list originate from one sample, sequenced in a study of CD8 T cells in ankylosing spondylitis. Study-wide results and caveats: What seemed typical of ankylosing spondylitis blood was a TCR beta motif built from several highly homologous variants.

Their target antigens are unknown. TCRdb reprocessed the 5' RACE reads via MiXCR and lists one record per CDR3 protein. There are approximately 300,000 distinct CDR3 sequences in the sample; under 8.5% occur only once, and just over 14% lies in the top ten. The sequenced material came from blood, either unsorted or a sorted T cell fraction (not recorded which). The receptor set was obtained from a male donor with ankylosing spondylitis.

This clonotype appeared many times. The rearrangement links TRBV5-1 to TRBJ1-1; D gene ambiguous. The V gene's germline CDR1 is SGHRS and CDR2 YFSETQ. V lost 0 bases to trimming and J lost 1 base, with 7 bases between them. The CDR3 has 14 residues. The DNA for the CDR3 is TGCGCCAGCAGCTTGGGATACGGGAACACTGAAGCTTTCTTT. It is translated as CASSLGYGNTEAFF. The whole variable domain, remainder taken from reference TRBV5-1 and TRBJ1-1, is KAGVTQTPRYLIKTRGQQVTLSCSPISGHRSVSWYQQTPGQGLQFLFEYFSETQRNKGNFPGRFSGRQFSNSRSEMNVSTLELGDSALYLCASSLGYGNTEAFFGQGTRLTVV.

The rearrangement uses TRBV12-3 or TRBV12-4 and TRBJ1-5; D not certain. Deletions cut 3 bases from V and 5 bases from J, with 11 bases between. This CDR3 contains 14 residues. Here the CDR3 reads CASSFTPFYQPQHF. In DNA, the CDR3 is TGTGCCAGCAGTTTCACCCCGTTCTATCAGCCCCAGCATTTT.

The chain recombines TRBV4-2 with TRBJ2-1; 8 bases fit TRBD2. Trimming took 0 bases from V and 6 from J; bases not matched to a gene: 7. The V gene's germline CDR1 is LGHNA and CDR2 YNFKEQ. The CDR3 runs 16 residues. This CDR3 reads CASSQEQAGVVNEQFF. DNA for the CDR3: TGTGCCAGCAGCCAAGAGCAAGCGGGAGTTGTCAATGAGCAGTTCTTC.

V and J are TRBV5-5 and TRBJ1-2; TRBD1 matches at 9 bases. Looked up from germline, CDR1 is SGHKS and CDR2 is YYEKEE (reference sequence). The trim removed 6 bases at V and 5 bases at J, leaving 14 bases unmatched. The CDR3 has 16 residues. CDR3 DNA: TGTGCCAGCACCTCGTCTACAGGGGGCTTTGGATATGGCTACACCTTC. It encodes CASTSSTGGFGYGYTF.

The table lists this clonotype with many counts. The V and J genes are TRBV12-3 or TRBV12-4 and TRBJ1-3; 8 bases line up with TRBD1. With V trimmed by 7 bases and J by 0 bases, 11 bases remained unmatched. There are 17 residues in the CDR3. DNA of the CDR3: TGTGCCAGCACCGAAGGGACAGGATATTCCTCTGGAAACACCATATATTTT. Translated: CASTEGTGYSSGNTIYF.